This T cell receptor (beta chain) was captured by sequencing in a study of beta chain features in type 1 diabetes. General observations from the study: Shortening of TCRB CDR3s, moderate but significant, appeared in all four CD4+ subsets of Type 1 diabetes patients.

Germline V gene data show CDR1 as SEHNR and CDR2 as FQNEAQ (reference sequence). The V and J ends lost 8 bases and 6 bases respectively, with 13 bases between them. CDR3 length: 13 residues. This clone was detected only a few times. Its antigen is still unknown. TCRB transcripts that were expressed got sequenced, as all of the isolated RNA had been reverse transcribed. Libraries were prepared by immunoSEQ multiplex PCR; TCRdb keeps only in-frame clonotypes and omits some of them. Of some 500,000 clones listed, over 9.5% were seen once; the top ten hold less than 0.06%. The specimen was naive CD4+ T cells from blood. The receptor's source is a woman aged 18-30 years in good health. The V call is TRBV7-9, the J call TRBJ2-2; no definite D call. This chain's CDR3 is CASVPLGSGELFF. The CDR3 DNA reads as TGTGCCAGCGTACCCTTAGGATCCGGGGAGCTGTTTTTT. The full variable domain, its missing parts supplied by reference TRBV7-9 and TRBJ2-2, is DTGVSQNPRHKITKRGQNVTFRCDPISEHNRLYWYRQTLGQGPEFLTYFQNEAQLEKSRLLSDRFSAERPKGSFSTLEIQRTEQGDSAMYLCASVPLGSGELFFGEGSRLTVL.